The 4 T cell receptor beta chains presented below share a single source sample, sequenced in a study of T cell changes during pregnancy in multiple sclerosis. Profiling relied on immunoSEQ multiplex PCR, and the TCRdb table lists in-frame clones only, not all of them. The profile shows approximately 37,000 clones, about 91% of them singletons. Sequenced here: CD4+ T cells from peripheral blood mononuclear cells, sampled in the first trimester of pregnancy. The source of these receptors is a female donor with multiple sclerosis, enrolled in a pregnancy study.

The chain combines TRBV11-2 with TRBJ2-2, with D possibly matching TRBD1 (6 bases). Germline V gene data show CDR1 as SGHAT and CDR2 as FQNNGV. This CDR3 region has 16 residues. V dropped 4 bases and J dropped 1 base, with 13 bases sitting between them. The CDR3 coding sequence is TGTGCCAGCAGCTCCATCCCGGGACAGAACACCGGGGAGCTGTTTTTT. Residues: CASSSIPGQNTGELFF.

The V and J genes are TRBV7-9 and TRBJ1-2, with 7 bases identical to TRBD1. The germline CDR1 and CDR2 sequences are SEHNR and FQNEAQ (reference sequence). The junction had 8 bases not matched to a gene; V was cut back by 2 bases and J by 8 bases. The CDR3 runs to 14 residues. The CDR3 is CASSLTSPDRGYTF. For the CDR3, the DNA is TGTGCCAGCAGCTTAACTAGCCCGGACAGGGGCTACACCTTC.

This chain uses TRBV30 with TRBJ1-1; the match to TRBD1 covers 8 bases. The CDR3 has 14 amino acids. The junction had 10 bases not matched to a gene; V was cut back by 7 bases and J by 3 bases. Germline loops: CDR1 GTSNPN, CDR2 SVGIG (reference sequence). The CDR3 spells CAYRPGQDYTEAFF. The CDR3 region has the DNA TGTGCCTATCGGCCGGGACAGGATTACACTGAAGCTTTCTTT.

The chain has TRBV6-5 and TRBJ2-7; TRBD2 is a possible D gene (7 bases). Trimming shortened V by 3 bases and J by 4 bases, and 16 bases separated the two germline ends. Germline loops: CDR1 MNHEY, CDR2 SVGAGI. The CDR3 spans 15 residues. The CDR3 here is CASSYRGEGSYEQYF. CDR3 coding DNA: TGTGCCAGCAGTTATAGGGGGGAGGGTTCTTACGAGCAGTACTTC.